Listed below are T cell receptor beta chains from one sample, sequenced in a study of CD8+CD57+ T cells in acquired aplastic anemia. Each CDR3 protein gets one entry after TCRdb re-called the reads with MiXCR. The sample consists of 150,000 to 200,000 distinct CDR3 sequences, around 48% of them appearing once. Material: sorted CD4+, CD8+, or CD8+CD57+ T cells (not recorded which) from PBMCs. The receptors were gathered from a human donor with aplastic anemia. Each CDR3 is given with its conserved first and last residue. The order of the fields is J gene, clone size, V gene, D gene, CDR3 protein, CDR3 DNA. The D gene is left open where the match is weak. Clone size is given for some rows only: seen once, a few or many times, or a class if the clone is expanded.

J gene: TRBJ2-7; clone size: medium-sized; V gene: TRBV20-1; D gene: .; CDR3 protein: CSARDPSGVNEQYF; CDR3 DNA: TGCAGTGCTAGAGATCCTTCGGGAGTTAACGAGCAGTACTTC
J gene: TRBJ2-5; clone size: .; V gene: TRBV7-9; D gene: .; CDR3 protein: CASSSIIRRETQYF; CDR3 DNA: TGTGCCAGCAGCTCCATCATCAGGAGGGAGACCCAGTACTTC
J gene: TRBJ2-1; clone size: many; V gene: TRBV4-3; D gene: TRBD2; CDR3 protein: CASSQAGLAGVGEQFF; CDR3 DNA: TGCGCCAGCAGCCAAGCTGGGCTAGCGGGAGTTGGGGAGCAGTTCTTC
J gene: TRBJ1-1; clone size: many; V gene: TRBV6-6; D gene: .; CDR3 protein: CASMGRGATNTEAFF; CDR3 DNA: TGTGCCAGCATGGGGCGGGGCGCGACGAACACTGAAGCTTTCTTT
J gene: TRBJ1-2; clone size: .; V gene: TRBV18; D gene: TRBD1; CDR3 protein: CASSPGQAYGYTF; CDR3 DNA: TGTGCCAGCTCACCAGGACAGGCCTATGGCTACACCTTC
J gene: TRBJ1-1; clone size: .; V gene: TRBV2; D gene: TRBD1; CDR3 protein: CASSSYLRDRGRGGTEAFF; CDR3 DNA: TGTGCCAGCAGTTCCTACCTACGGGACAGGGGGCGCGGAGGCACTGAAGCTTTCTTT
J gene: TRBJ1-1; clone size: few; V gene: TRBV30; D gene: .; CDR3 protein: CAWSIGNTEAFF; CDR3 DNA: TGTGCCTGGAGTATAGGGAACACTGAAGCTTTCTTT
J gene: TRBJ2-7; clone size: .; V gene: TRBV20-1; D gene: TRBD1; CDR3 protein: CSAPPVDRGLYEQYF; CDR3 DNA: TGCAGTGCTCCCCCCGTGGACAGGGGGCTCTACGAGCAGTACTTC
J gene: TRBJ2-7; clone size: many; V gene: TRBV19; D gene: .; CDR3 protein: CASSIALESLEQYF; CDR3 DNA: TGTGCCAGTAGTATAGCCCTTGAGAGTCTCGAGCAGTACTTC
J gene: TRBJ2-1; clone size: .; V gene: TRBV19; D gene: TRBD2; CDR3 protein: CASSIAGGPGNEQFF; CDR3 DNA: TGTGCCAGTAGTATAGCGGGGGGGCCGGGGAATGAGCAGTTCTTC
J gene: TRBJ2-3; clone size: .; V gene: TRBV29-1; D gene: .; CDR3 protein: CSGTPSTDTQYF; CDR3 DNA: TGCAGCGGGACACCAAGCACAGATACGCAGTATTTT
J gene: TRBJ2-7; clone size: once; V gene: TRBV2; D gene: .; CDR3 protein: CASTKDNSYEQYF; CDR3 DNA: TGTGCCAGCACAAAGGACAATTCCTACGAGCAGTACTTC
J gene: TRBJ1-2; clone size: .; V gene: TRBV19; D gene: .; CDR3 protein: CASITPGSLRGYTF; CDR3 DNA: TGTGCCAGTATCACCCCCGGGTCCTTAAGGGGCTACACCTTC
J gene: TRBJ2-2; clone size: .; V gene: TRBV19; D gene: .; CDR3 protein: CAWSHRDTGELLF; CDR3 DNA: TGTGCCTGGAGCCACAGGGACACCGGGGAGCTGTTATTT
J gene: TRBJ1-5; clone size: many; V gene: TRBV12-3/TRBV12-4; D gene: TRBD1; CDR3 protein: CASTRTGSRPQHF; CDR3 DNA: TGTGCCAGTACCAGGACAGGATCGCGGCCCCAGCATTTT
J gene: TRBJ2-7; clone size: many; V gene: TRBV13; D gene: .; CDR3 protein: CASSLRGADDEQYF; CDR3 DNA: TGTGCCAGCAGCTTAAGAGGGGCGGATGACGAGCAGTACTTC
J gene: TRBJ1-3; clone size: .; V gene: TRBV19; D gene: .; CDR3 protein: CASCTASGNTIYF; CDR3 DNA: TGTGCCAGTTGCACCGCCAGTGGAAACACCATATATTTT
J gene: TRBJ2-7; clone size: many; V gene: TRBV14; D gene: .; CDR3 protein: CASSQDRLATRVSYEQYF; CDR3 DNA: TGTGCCAGCAGCCAAGATAGGCTAGCGACCAGGGTGTCCTACGAGCAGTACTTC
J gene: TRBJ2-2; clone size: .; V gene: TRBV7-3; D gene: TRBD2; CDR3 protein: CASSSSRTSGGNTGELFF; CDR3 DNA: TGTGCCAGCAGCTCCAGTCGGACTAGCGGGGGGAACACCGGGGAGCTGTTTTTT
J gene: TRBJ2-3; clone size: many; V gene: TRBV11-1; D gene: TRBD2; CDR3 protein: CASSPGGGGGSDTQYF; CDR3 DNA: TGTGCCAGCAGCCCGGGAGGGGGGGGCGGGTCAGATACGCAGTATTTT
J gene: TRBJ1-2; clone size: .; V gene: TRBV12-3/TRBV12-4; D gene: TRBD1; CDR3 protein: CASSSQGRGYTF; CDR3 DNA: TGTGCCAGCAGTTCACAGGGGAGAGGCTACACCTTC
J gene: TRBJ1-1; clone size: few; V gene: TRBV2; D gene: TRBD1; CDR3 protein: CASSRQGFTEAFF; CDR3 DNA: TGTGCCAGCAGCCGACAGGGGTTCACTGAAGCTTTCTTT
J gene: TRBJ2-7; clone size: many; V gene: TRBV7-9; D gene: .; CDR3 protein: CASSLVRGAEYF; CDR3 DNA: TGTGCCAGCAGCTTAGTTCGGGGAGCCGAGTACTTC
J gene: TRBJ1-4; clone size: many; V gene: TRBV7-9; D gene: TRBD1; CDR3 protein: CASSLGDRGNEKLFF; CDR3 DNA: TGTGCCAGCAGCTTAGGGGACAGGGGTAATGAAAAACTGTTTTTT
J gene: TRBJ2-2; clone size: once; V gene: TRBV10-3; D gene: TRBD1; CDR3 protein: CAISESRGSTGELFF; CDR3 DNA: TGTGCCATCAGTGAGTCCAGGGGGAGCACCGGGGAGCTGTTTTTT
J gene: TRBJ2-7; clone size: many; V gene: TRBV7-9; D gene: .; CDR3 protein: CASSPTSKHEQYF; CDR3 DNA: TGTGCCAGCAGCCCCACTAGCAAACACGAGCAGTACTTC
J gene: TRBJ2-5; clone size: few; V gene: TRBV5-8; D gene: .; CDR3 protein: CATSQETQYF; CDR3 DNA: TGTGCCACCTCCCAAGAGACCCAGTACTTC
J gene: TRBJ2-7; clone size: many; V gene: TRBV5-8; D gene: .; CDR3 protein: CASSLIGGGNYEQYF; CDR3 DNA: TGTGCCAGCAGCTTGATTGGAGGCGGGAACTACGAGCAGTACTTC
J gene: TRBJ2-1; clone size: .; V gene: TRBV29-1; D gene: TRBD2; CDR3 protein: CSVALPGLEYNEQFF; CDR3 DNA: TGCAGCGTTGCCTTGCCGGGACTAGAGTACAATGAGCAGTTCTTC
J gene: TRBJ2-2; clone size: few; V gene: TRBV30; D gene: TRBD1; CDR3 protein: CASRDRGWGGELFF; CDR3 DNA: TGTGCCTCCCGGGACAGGGGATGGGGCGGGGAGCTGTTTTTT
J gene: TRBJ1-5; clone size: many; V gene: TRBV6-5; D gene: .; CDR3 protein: CASSYPVTGSNQPQHF; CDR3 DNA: TGTGCCAGCAGTTACCCGGTAACAGGGAGCAATCAGCCCCAGCATTTT
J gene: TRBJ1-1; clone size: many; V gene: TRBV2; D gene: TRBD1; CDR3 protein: CASSEQGVKGNTEAFF; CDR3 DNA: TGTGCCAGCAGTGAACAGGGGGTTAAAGGGAACACTGAAGCTTTCTTT
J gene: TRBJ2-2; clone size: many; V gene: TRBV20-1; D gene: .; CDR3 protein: CSARVRAGELFF; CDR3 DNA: TGCAGTGCGAGGGTGAGGGCCGGGGAGCTGTTTTTT
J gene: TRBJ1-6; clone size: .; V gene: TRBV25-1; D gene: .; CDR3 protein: CASSELYNSPLHF; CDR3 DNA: TGTGCCAGCAGTGAACTCTATAATTCACCCCTCCACTTT
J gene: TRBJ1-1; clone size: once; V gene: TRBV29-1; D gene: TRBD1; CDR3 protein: CSVGTGEAFF; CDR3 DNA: TGCAGCGTTGGGACAGGGGAAGCTTTCTTT